Sequencing of this T cell receptor (beta chain) was carried out in a study of shared clonotypes between healthy human individuals. Looking at the study overall: Aged 18 to 49, the donors were a couple of women and a few men.

This clone was detected a few times. Its specificity is unknown. This CDR3 spans 13 amino acids. Germline-derived CDR1 and CDR2 are SNHLY and FYNNEI. The study's findings and limits: It was only blood that was sampled, and tissue repertoires likely differ. Measured sharing among donors was expected to vary with sequencing depth.

This table comes from immunoSEQ multiplex PCR, and its TCRdb copy is limited to in-frame clones, with some not included. The table records some 470,000 clones, approximately 80% of them present only once. Every contributor of samples was a Caucasian grown-up residing in Nashville, Tennessee. This receptor was identified in a woman between 35 and 50 years old in good health. Some clones in this sample may be carry-over from other donors' samples. Source material: PBMCs. The chain combines TRBV2 with TRBJ2-5, with a possible D match to TRBD1 (6 bases). The closer fit of TRBJ2-7 to the DNA end suggests the J call may be wrong. The CDR3 nucleotides read TGTGCCAGCAGTACAGGGATCCCCTACGAGCAGTACTTC. Its protein is CASSTGIPYEQYF.